One TCR beta chain is described in this entry. Its antigen is unidentified. V was cut by 0 bases and J by 6 bases, with 9 bases left in between. Germline CDR1 MNHNY, CDR2 SVGAGI (reference sequence). The CDR3 extends over 14 amino acids. This specimen comes from a study of cytomegalovirus exposure and HLA in healthy donors. Whole-study results and caveats: Three chains linked to CMV were shown in vitro to be specific for CMV antigens. The classifier reportedly diagnosed cytomegalovirus status with high specificity and sensitivity.

The PCR made use of 60 Vbeta and 13 Jbeta primers. Clones were sequenced by immunoSEQ multiplex PCR, and TCRdb holds only the in-frame ones, with some missing. The sample yields some 140,000 clones, approximately 80% seen once. The receptor's source is a man aged 25-45 years in good health and CMV-seronegative. Sequencing was performed on PBMCs. The rearrangement links TRBV6-6 to TRBJ1-3, with a possible D match to TRBD1 (6 bases). The CDR3 reads CASSYSGGENTIYF. CDR3 DNA sequence: TGTGCCAGCAGTTACTCAGGGGGGGAAAACACCATATATTTT.